In this sample, the clone carrying this T cell receptor beta chain turned up a few times. This entry comes from a study of blood T cell repertoires in COVID-19. Study-wide context: Spain, Italy and the United States supplied samples that represented acute and convalescent COVID-19. Nucleic acid was either cDNA or gDNA, and it came from T cells, B-cell-depleted T cells, or PBMCs.

In the original analysis: Estimation of nucleated cell counts was performed using reference gene primer amplification. TCRdb's copy holds only in-frame clones and misses some; the assay was immunoSEQ multiplex PCR. The DNA gave D and trimming, while V, J and clone size come from that table. The sample comprises some 120,000 clones, about three quarters of which are singletons, and roughly 2% rests with the top ten. The CDR3 has 13 residues. V dropped 5 bases and J dropped 6 bases, with 14 bases sitting between them. Germline V gives CDR1 ENHRY, CDR2 SYGVKD. The source of this sequence is a woman in her sixties or seventies with acute or convalescent COVID-19. Sequenced sample: peripheral blood. The V and J genes are TRBV10-3 and TRBJ2-7, with D possibly TRBD2 on 7 matching bases. In DNA, the CDR3 is TGTGCCATCAGTAACCTTGGGGGGGCCGAGCAGTACTTC. Protein product: CAISNLGGAEQYF.